These 25 T cell receptor beta chains share one sample of origin, sequenced in a study of cytomegalovirus exposure and HLA in healthy donors. 13 Jbeta primers and 60 Vbeta primers were used for the PCR. Assay: immunoSEQ multiplex PCR; the TCRdb copy retains only in-frame clones and omits some. This sample carries 95,000 to 100,000 clones, roughly 79% of them seen once, and the ten largest clones take 2%. The sample was PBMCs. These receptors all stem from a man aged 35 to 55 in good health and CMV-seronegative.

The gene calls are TRBV7-2 and TRBJ2-1; TRBD2 is a possible D gene (6 bases). Germline loops: CDR1 SGHTA, CDR2 FQGNSA. This CDR3 region has 13 residues. Trimming took 3 bases from V and 6 from J, leaving 9 bases between them. The CDR3 sequence: CASSLGGSNEQFF. CDR3 nucleotides: TGTGCCAGCAGCTTGGGAGGTAGCAATGAGCAGTTCTTC. The complete variable domain, with remaining parts taken from reference TRBV7-2 and TRBJ2-1, reads GAGVSQSPSNKVTEKGKDVELRCDPISGHTALYWYRQSLGQGLEFLIYFQGNSAPDKSGLPSDRFSAERTGGSVSTLTIQRTQQEDSAVYLCASSLGGSNEQFFGPGTRLTVL.

Of note for this clone: At one boundary the junction diverges from the germline segment, which might be a read error. The chain recombines TRBV10-3 with TRBJ1-3, with D possibly TRBD1 on 6 matching bases. Germline V gene sequence: CDR1 ENHRY, CDR2 SYGVKD. This CDR3 is 14 amino acids long. The CDR3 spells CAVRERTDGNTIYF. The DNA for the CDR3 is TGTGCCGTCAGGGAACGGACAGATGGAAACACCATATATTTT.

Remarks on this clone: Other DNA sequences in this sample translate to the same CDR3. The chain uses TRBV27 and TRBJ2-7, with 10 bases matching TRBD1. The CDR3 loop spans 18 amino acids. Germline V CDR1 and CDR2: MNHEY, SMNVEV (reference sequence). Germline trimming cut 0 bases from V and 2 bases from J; bases unmatched to any gene: 10. CDR3 sequence: CASSLSLGTGDFAYEQYF. The CDR3 DNA reads TGTGCCAGCAGTTTATCGCTTGGGACAGGGGATTTTGCCTACGAGCAGTACTTC.

To note about this clone: One end of the junction varies from germline; a read error may be responsible. The V and J genes are TRBV7-9 and TRBJ2-2; 8 bases line up with TRBD2. The CDR3 loop spans 13 amino acids. CDR1 is SEHNR and CDR2 is FQNEAQ in the germline V gene (reference sequence). CDR3 nucleotide sequence: TGTTCCAGCAGCTTGACTAGCGTCGGGGAGCTGTTTTTT. Its protein product is CSSSLTSVGELFF. The whole variable domain, remainder taken from reference TRBV7-9 and TRBJ2-2, is DTGVSQNPRHKITKRGQNVTFRCDPISEHNRLYWYRQTLGQGPEFLTYFQNEAQLEKSRLLSDRFSAERPKGSFSTLEIQRTEQGDSAMYLCSSSLTSVGELFFGEGSRLTVL.

Only a few counts were recorded for this clone. In the same sample, other DNA sequences code for this CDR3. The chain employs TRBV4-1 and TRBJ1-5, with 11 bases matching TRBD1. The CDR3 consists of 15 residues. Per germline, CDR1 MGHRA and CDR2 YSYEKL. The V gene end was trimmed by 3 bases and the J gene end by 2 bases; junction bases not matched to a gene: 0. CDR3 residues: CASSQGQGGNQPQHF. The CDR3 nucleotides are TGCGCCAGCAGCCAGGGACAGGGGGGCAATCAGCCCCAGCATTTT.

This chain links TRBV4-3 with TRBJ1-4; the D gene is possibly TRBD1 (6 bases). The CDR3 runs 12 residues. The germline CDR1 and CDR2 sequences are LGHNA and YSLEER. Trimming removed 4 bases at V and 12 bases at J, with 12 bases between. The CDR3: CASSPDEGELFF. The DNA of the CDR3 is TGCGCCAGCAGCCCAGACGAGGGGGAACTGTTTTTT.

Notes on this clone: This specimen includes other DNA sequences encoding the same CDR3. J is TRBJ2-1 and V is TRBV5-4; 7 bases align to TRBD2. After removal of 5 bases from V and 0 bases from J, the junction contained 11 bases not matched to a gene. CDR3 length equals 17 residues. Germline assignment: CDR1 SGHNT and CDR2 YYREEE (reference sequence). CDR3 bases: TGTGCCAGCAGACTAGGGCTAGCGGAGAGCTCCTACAATGAGCAGTTCTTC. Its translation: CASRLGLAESSYNEQFF.

As to this clone: A junction end diverges from the germline sequence, so it may reflect a read error. The rearrangement links TRBV6-5 to TRBJ2-2; TRBD2 might be the D (5 bases). CDR1 and CDR2 from the germline V gene are MNHEY and SVGAGI. The CDR3 is made up of 12 amino acids. The CDR3 coding sequence is TGTGCCAGCAGACTTAGGACCGGGGAGCTGTCTTTT. Translation: CASRLRTGELSF.

V gene TRBV5-1 combines with J gene TRBJ2-1; D is uncertain. Trimming removed 0 bases from V and 10 bases from J, with 5 bases in between. This CDR3 is 11 amino acids long. Germline lookup yields CDR1 SGHRS and CDR2 YFSETQ. CDR3 DNA: TGCGCCAGCAGCTTGGCCGGGGAGCAGTTCTTC. It codes for CASSLAGEQFF.

The chain recombines TRBV6-6 with TRBJ2-7, with TRBD1 matching over 8 bases. From germline, CDR1 is MNHNY and CDR2 SVGAGI (reference sequence). After removal of 8 bases from V and 4 bases from J, the junction contained 10 bases not matched to a gene. The CDR3 extends over 14 amino acids. The CDR3 region is CASAEGTGGYEQYF. The CDR3 DNA reads as TGTGCCAGCGCGGAGGGGACAGGAGGTTACGAGCAGTACTTC.

Comment on this clone: An end of the junction does not agree with germline; a read error may underlie this. This chain links TRBV7-9 with TRBJ1-6, with 7 bases aligning to TRBD1. CDR1 is SEHNR, CDR2 FQNEAQ, per germline (reference sequence). The length of the CDR3 is 19 residues. CDR3 DNA sequence: TGTTCCAGCAGCCCCCCGGGACAGCAAATGGGTGGATGGCGGTCACCCCTCCACTTT. Translated, it gives CSSSPPGQQMGGWRSPLHF.

The chain carries TRBV6-5 and TRBJ2-1, with 8 bases lining up with TRBD2. The CDR3 has 15 residues. Germline V gene lookup returns CDR1 MNHEY and CDR2 SVGAGI. The junction had 5 bases not matched to a gene; V was cut back by 2 bases and J by 5 bases. CDR3 nucleotides: TGTGCCAGCAGTTACACTAGCGGCACAGACAATGAGCAGTTCTTC. Its protein is CASSYTSGTDNEQFF.

The chain carries TRBV5-4 and TRBJ2-1; maybe TRBD2 (5 bases). CDR1 is SGHNT and CDR2 is YYREEE in the germline V gene (reference sequence). This CDR3 comprises 16 residues. V was trimmed by 0 bases and J by 1 base, leaving 11 bases between them. CDR3 DNA: TGTGCCAGCAGCTTGGGAAGAAGCGGTTCCTACAATGAGCAGTTCTTC. Amino acid sequence: CASSLGRSGSYNEQFF.

The chain recombines TRBV5-1 with TRBJ2-7; weak D call: TRBD2 (6 bases). CDR3 length: 15 residues. Deletions cut 0 bases from V and 3 bases from J, with 13 bases between. Germline CDR1 and CDR2: SGHRS and YFSETQ. CDR3 protein: CASSLGGTDLYEQYF. CDR3 DNA: TGCGCCAGCAGCTTGGGCGGGACCGACCTCTACGAGCAGTACTTC.

The V and J genes are TRBV14 and TRBJ2-1; 8 nucleotides match TRBD2. Trimming took 2 bases from V and 5 from J; bases not matched to a gene: 17. Germline CDR1 reads SGHDN; CDR2 reads FVKESK. The CDR3 is 19 residues long. CDR3 sequence: CASSQIGLAILPANNEQFF. In nucleotides, the CDR3 is TGTGCCAGCAGCCAAATCGGACTAGCAATTTTGCCCGCAAACAATGAGCAGTTCTTC.

The V and J genes are TRBV28 and TRBJ2-7, with a tentative D call TRBD1 (6 bases). CDR1 MDHEN and CDR2 SYDVKM come from the germline V gene. Trimming removed 3 bases from V and 2 bases from J, with 11 bases in between. This CDR3 region has 14 residues. CDR3 nucleotide sequence: TGTGCCAGCAGTTTGCCACAGGGCCCCTACGAGCAGTACTTC. Translating gives CASSLPQGPYEQYF.

This clone was counted a single time. The CDR3 DNA follows: TGTGCCAGCAGCTTAGGGGGAGGCGTCGAGACCCAGTACTTC. Translated: CASSLGGGVETQYF. This chain uses TRBV7-2 with TRBJ2-5, with D perhaps matching TRBD2 (6 bases). CDR1 and CDR2 (germline): SGHTA, FQGNSA. The CDR3 covers 14 residues. With 1 base removed from V and 5 bases from J, the gap between germline ends came to 11 bases. Full variable domain (remainder filled in from reference TRBV7-2 and TRBJ2-5): GAGVSQSPSNKVTEKGKDVELRCDPISGHTALYWYRQSLGQGLEFLIYFQGNSAPDKSGLPSDRFSAERTGGSVSTLTIQRTQQEDSAVYLCASSLGGGVETQYFGPGTRLLVL.

The rearrangement uses TRBV29-1 and TRBJ2-7; D may be TRBD1 (5 bases). Germline V CDR1 and CDR2: SQVTM, ANQGSEA. The ends were cut back, 5 bases at V and 4 bases at J, with 12 bases in the middle. The CDR3 loop spans 12 amino acids. The CDR3 DNA sequence: TGCAGCGTTAAGGGGCCAGCTTACGAGCAGTACTTC. This sequence encodes CSVKGPAYEQYF.

Turning to this clone: A far bigger clonotype differs at one base, so this is likely a read error. The V and J genes are TRBV30 and TRBJ2-2; D is perhaps TRBD2 (6 bases). Germline-derived CDR1 and CDR2 are GTSNPN and SVGIG (reference sequence). Trimming removed 0 bases at V and 6 bases at J, with 14 bases between. The CDR3 totals 15 residues. The CDR3 here is CAWSVGGAASGELFF. The CDR3, as DNA: TGTGCCTGGAGTGTTGGCGGGGCGGCGTCCGGGGAGCTGTTTTTT.

This chain links TRBV7-9 with TRBJ1-3, with D uncertain. This CDR3 has 16 residues. The germline V gene has CDR1 SEHNR and CDR2 FQNEAQ (reference sequence). Deletions cut 1 base from V and 0 bases from J, with 10 bases between. CDR3 DNA: TGTGCCAGCAGCTTAGATCGCTGGGCCTCTGGAAACACCATATATTTT. Translating it yields CASSLDRWASGNTIYF.

The rearrangement joins TRBV5-1 to TRBJ1-1; D is perhaps TRBD1 (5 bases). V was pared by 2 bases and J by 4 bases, with 15 bases between. The CDR3 has 15 residues. The germline V gene has CDR1 SGHRS and CDR2 YFSETQ. The CDR3 here is CASSFESGRSTEAFF. In DNA form, the CDR3 reads TGCGCCAGCAGCTTCGAGTCAGGGAGGAGCACTGAAGCTTTCTTT.

This clone was detected once. The genes are TRBV7-2 and TRBJ2-5, with 7 bases that match TRBD2. The CDR3 sequence is 17 residues long. J lost 1 base, V lost 2 bases, and 10 bases had no gene match. Germline V gene sequence: CDR1 SGHTA, CDR2 FQGNSA. CDR3 sequence (DNA): TGTGCCAGCAGCTTAATCAGTGGCGGGGGAACCCAAGAGACCCAGTACTTC. This gives the protein CASSLISGGGTQETQYF.

V gene TRBV28 combines with J gene TRBJ1-5; TRBD1 agrees at 9 bases. The germline V gene has CDR1 MDHEN and CDR2 SYDVKM. This CDR3 has 15 residues. The V segment lost 7 bases and the J segment 2 bases; nucleotides outside the gene matches: 6. The CDR3 DNA reads as TGTGCCAGCACCGGATGGGACAGGGGCAATCAGCCCCAGCATTTT. Its protein product is CASTGWDRGNQPQHF.

The sample holds a few counts of this clone. J is TRBJ1-1 and V is TRBV19, with D tentatively TRBD1 (5 bases). Germline V gene data show CDR1 as LNHDA and CDR2 as SQIVND (reference sequence). The V and J ends lost 4 bases and 2 bases respectively, with 11 bases between them. CDR3 length equals 14 residues. Here the CDR3 reads CASSTFDRNTEAFF. Here the CDR3 DNA reads TGTGCCAGTAGTACCTTCGACAGAAACACTGAAGCTTTCTTT.

This chain connects TRBV4-3 to TRBJ1-1; TRBD1 might be the D (5 bases). V lost 0 bases, J lost 8 bases, and 16 bases lay in between. The germline V gene encodes CDR1 LGHNA and CDR2 YSLEER. There are 15 residues in the CDR3. CDR3 residues: CASSQDGGEWLEAFF. DNA for the CDR3: TGCGCCAGCAGCCAAGACGGGGGGGAGTGGCTGGAAGCTTTCTTT.